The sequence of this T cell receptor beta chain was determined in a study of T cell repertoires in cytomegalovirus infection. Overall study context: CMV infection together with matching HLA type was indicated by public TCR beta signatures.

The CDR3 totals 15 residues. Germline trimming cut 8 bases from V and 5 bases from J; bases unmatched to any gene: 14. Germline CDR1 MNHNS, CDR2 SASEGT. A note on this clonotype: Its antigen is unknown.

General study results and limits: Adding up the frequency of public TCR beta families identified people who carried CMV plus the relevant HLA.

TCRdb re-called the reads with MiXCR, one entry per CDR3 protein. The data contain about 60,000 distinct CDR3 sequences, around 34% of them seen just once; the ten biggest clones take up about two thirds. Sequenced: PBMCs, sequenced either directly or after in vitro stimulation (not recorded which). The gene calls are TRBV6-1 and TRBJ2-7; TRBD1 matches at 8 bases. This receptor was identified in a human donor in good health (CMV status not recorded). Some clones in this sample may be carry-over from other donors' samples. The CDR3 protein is CASPAVAGGTNEQYF. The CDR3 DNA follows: TGTGCCAGCCCCGCCGTGGCAGGGGGCACGAACGAGCAGTACTTC.